Listed here are 32 T cell receptor beta chains from one sample, sequenced in a study of T cell clonality in common variable immunodeficiency. Only in-frame clones appear in the TCRdb table, and some are missing; sequencing was by immunoSEQ multiplex PCR. The repertoire yields about 52,000 clones, none seen only once; the top ten contain about 2%. The specimen was peripheral blood mononuclear cells. The receptors were sampled from a person between 18 and 75 years old in good health.

As concerns this clone: The CDR3 is cut off 3 residues early in the read; its end comes from the germline J gene. The V and J genes are TRBV7-9 and TRBJ2-7; 9 bases align to TRBD1. J gave up 2 bases and V 3 bases, and 5 bases lay outside the gene matches. The CDR3 has 15 residues. The germline V gene encodes CDR1 SEHNR and CDR2 FQNEAQ (reference sequence). The CDR3 bases that were read are TGTGCCAGCAGCTTTCCGGGACAGGGCACCTACGAG. Its translation is CASSFPGQGTYE. The full CDR3 is CASSFPGQGTYEQYF.

This clone was observed many times. The CDR3 end falls 3 residues outside the read, so it is completed with the germline J gene. V gene TRBV5-3 combines with J gene TRBJ1-3; TRBD1 agrees at 10 bases. Being an ORF, TRBV5-3 has a function that is uncertain. Germline trimming cut 4 bases from V and 6 bases from J; bases unmatched to any gene: 7. This CDR3 spans 15 amino acids. CDR3 bases read: TGTGCCAGAAGCCAGCTTGGGACAGGGGTAAACACC. The encoded protein is CARSQLGTGVNT. The full-length CDR3 reads as CARSQLGTGVNTIYF.

This clone has a count of ten or more. The read stops 3 residues short of the end of the CDR3; the missing end is completed from the germline J gene. V gene TRBV7-6 combines with J gene TRBJ2-5, with D hard to call. The V end was cut by 1 base, the J end by 0 bases, with 9 bases between. This CDR3 comprises 15 residues. Germline V lookup: CDR1 SGHVS, CDR2 FNYEAQ. The DNA read from the CDR3 is TGTGCCAGCAGCTTAGAGGGCAGGTACCAAGAGACC. It is translated as CASSLEGRYQET. The full CDR3 protein reads CASSLEGRYQETQYF.

This clone was recorded at least ten times. From the germline J gene comes the end of the CDR3, since the read stops 3 residues before it. This chain connects TRBV6-1 to TRBJ2-5, with D hard to call. V was pared by 0 bases and J by 5 bases, with 16 bases between. Per germline, CDR1 MNHNS and CDR2 SASEGT. This CDR3 contains 16 residues. The CDR3 bases that were read are TGTGCCAGCAGTGAAGCGCGGCGTACCCCTCCCGAGACC. Protein product: CASSEARRTPPET. The entire CDR3 protein is CASSEARRTPPETQYF.

As to this clone: The read finishes 3 residues shy of the CDR3 end, and the germline J gene is used to complete it. The chain recombines TRBV5-1 with TRBJ2-3; TRBD1 matches at 7 bases. CDR3 length equals 15 residues. Germline values: CDR1 SGHRS, CDR2 YFSETQ. CDR3 loop: CASSLVKGAEETQYF. The CDR3 DNA, read in part, is TGCGCCAGCAGCTTGGTTAAGGGGGCAGAGGAGACG.

This clone was counted ten times or more. The read halts 3 residues ahead of the CDR3 end, with the missing end drawn from the germline J gene. The chain joins TRBV5-4 to TRBJ2-7; D possibly matches TRBD1 or TRBD2 (6 bases each). Germline V CDR1 and CDR2: SGHNT, YYREEE (reference sequence). V shed 4 bases and J shed 4 bases, with 18 bases lying between them. This CDR3 region has 15 residues. CDR3 amino acids: CASSASPQGRYEQYF. CDR3 DNA, as far as it was read: TGTGCCAGCAGCGCCTCTCCCCAGGGGAGGTACGAG.

This clone was picked up many times. The read falls 3 residues short of the CDR3 end, and the missing part is taken from the germline J gene. The gene calls are TRBV19 and TRBJ1-4; D gene unclear. V shed 3 bases and J shed 4 bases, with 9 bases lying between them. Germline V gene sequence: CDR1 LNHDA, CDR2 SQIVND (reference sequence). The CDR3 loop spans 14 amino acids. CDR3 bases read: TGTGCCAGTAGTATTTTTCAGAATAATGAAAAA. Translating it yields CASSIFQNNEK. The full CDR3 sequence reads CASSIFQNNEKLFF.

This clone was picked up many times. The read ends 3 residues early relative to the CDR3; the germline J gene fills the gap. The chain uses TRBV9 and TRBJ2-3, with 8 nucleotides matching TRBD2. The germline gives CDR1 SGDLS, CDR2 YYNGEE. The ends lost 0 bases at V and 2 bases at J; junction bases unmatched: 5. This CDR3 has 16 residues. CDR3 in amino acids: CASSVGISGVTDTQYF. The covered CDR3 bases are TGTGCCAGCAGCGTAGGAATTAGCGGGGTCACAGATACG.

This clone was seen only a few times. The CDR3 end is not reached by the read, which stops 3 residues before it; the germline J gene fills it in. The chain is built from TRBV19 and TRBJ2-1, with 14 nucleotides matching TRBD2. This CDR3 is 15 amino acids long. Trimming cost V 3 bases and J 9 bases; bases outside gene matches: 4. Germline CDR1 and CDR2: LNHDA and SQIVND (reference sequence). The part of the CDR3 DNA that was read is TGTGCCAGTAGTATGGGGACTAGCGGGAGTGTTGAG. Translating it yields CASSMGTSGSVE. The complete CDR3 reads CASSMGTSGSVEQFF.

This clone was seen repeatedly, ten times or more. The read halts 3 residues ahead of the CDR3 end, with the missing end drawn from the germline J gene. The V gene is TRBV4-1, the J gene TRBJ1-2; 8 nucleotides line up with TRBD1. The germline V gene encodes CDR1 MGHRA and CDR2 YSYEKL. The CDR3 has 15 residues. Trimming cost V 4 bases and J 0 bases; bases outside gene matches: 4. The DNA read from the CDR3 is TGCGCCAGCAGCCTCCAGGGGGCGGCTAACTATGGC. Protein: CASSLQGAANYG. The complete CDR3 reads CASSLQGAANYGYTF.

This clone came up many times. The CDR3 extends 3 residues past the end of the read, so its final part is completed from the germline J gene. The chain is built from TRBV7-9 and TRBJ1-6, with D perhaps TRBD1 (6 bases). The CDR3 covers 13 residues. CDR1 is SEHNR, CDR2 FQNEAQ, per germline (reference sequence). V was pared by 7 bases and J by 5 bases, with 9 bases between. The CDR3 DNA, read in part, is TGTGCCAGCACCCGACAGGATAATTCACCC. It yields the protein CASTRQDNSP. From start to end, the CDR3 is CASTRQDNSPLHF.

This clone was detected a few times. The read falls 3 residues short of the CDR3 end, and the missing part is taken from the germline J gene. This chain links TRBV18 with TRBJ2-7; D remains unclear. V was shortened by 0 bases and J by 3 bases, with 6 bases between the two germline ends. The germline V gene encodes CDR1 KGHSH and CDR2 LQKENI. The CDR3 is 13 amino acids. The DNA read from the CDR3 is TGTGCCAGCTCACCACCAGGGTACTACGAG. Translated, it gives CASSPPGYYE. The entire CDR3 protein is CASSPPGYYEQYF.

In its sample, this clone was seen many times. With the read ending 3 residues before the CDR3 end, the germline J gene is used to fill in that end. The rearrangement links TRBV11-2 to TRBJ2-1, with TRBD2 matching 10 bases. The CDR3 covers 15 residues. Germline values: CDR1 SGHAT, CDR2 FQNNGV. V trimming: 2 bases; J trimming: 7 bases; junction bases outside the gene matches: 5. CDR3 region: CASSLYLAGVNEQFF. CDR3 DNA, as far as it was read: TGTGCCAGCAGCTTATACCTAGCGGGAGTAAATGAG.

Turning to this clone: The read falls 3 residues short of the CDR3 end, and the missing part is taken from the germline J gene. The chain couples TRBV19 to TRBJ1-5, with D possibly TRBD1 on 5 matching bases. The germline V gene has CDR1 LNHDA and CDR2 SQIVND (reference sequence). V gave up 3 bases and J gave up 9 bases, with 9 bases separating them. The CDR3 sequence is 12 residues long. Partial CDR3 DNA: TGTGCCAGTAGTATCCTGGGGCGGCCC. Translation: CASSILGRP. The full CDR3 protein reads CASSILGRPQHF.

The CDR3 protein is CASSLGPRVEAGANVLFF. The covered CDR3 bases are TGCGCCAGCAGCCTTGGGCCAAGGGTAGAAGCTGGGGCCAACGTA. This chain links TRBV5-1 with TRBJ1-4; D perhaps matches TRBD1 (5 bases). The read terminates 3 residues before the CDR3 end, so the remaining end is supplied by the germline J gene. Germline loops: CDR1 SGHRS, CDR2 YFSETQ. This CDR3 spans 18 amino acids.

To note about this clone: The read is 3 residues too short to cover the CDR3 end, so that end is filled in from the germline J gene. The V gene is TRBV7-2, the J gene TRBJ2-4, with TRBD1 matching 7 bases. This CDR3 has 14 amino acids. Germline values: CDR1 SGHTA, CDR2 FQGNSA. The sequenced CDR3 bases are TGTGCCAGCAGCTTAAACAGGGGTGCATATGGT. It is translated as CASSLNRGAYG. The whole CDR3 sequence is CASSLNRGAYGQYF.

This clone was detected ten times or more. The CDR3 goes on 3 residues after the read ends, and that part is filled in from the germline J gene. The genes are TRBV20-1 and TRBJ2-1; 11 bases align to TRBD1. The ends lost 4 bases at V and 7 bases at J; junction bases unmatched: 6. The germline V gene has CDR1 DFQATT and CDR2 SNEGSKA (reference sequence). The CDR3 sequence is 14 residues long. Incomplete CDR3 DNA: TGCAGTGCTACACCCTGGGACAGGGGGAATGAG. This codes for CSATPWDRGNE. The entire CDR3 protein is CSATPWDRGNEQFF.

This clone was seen repeatedly, ten times or more. Coverage ceases 3 residues before the CDR3 finishes, and the germline J gene fills in the end. The chain employs TRBV7-9 and TRBJ2-2; 8 bases align to TRBD1. The length of the CDR3 is 15 residues. Germline assignment: CDR1 SEHNR and CDR2 FQNEAQ (reference sequence). The ends lost 5 bases at V and 6 bases at J; junction bases unmatched: 8. CDR3 protein: CASSDRGKSAGELFF. The sequenced part of the CDR3 DNA is TGTGCCAGCAGCGACAGGGGCAAAAGTGCCGGGGAG. Drawing the rest from reference TRBV7-9 and TRBJ2-2, the complete variable domain is DTGVSQNPRHKITKRGQNVTFRCDPISEHNRLYWYRQTLGQGPEFLTYFQNEAQLEKSRLLSDRFSAERPKGSFSTLEIQRTEQGDSAMYLCASSDRGKSAGELFFGEGSRLTVL.

This clone was seen at least ten times. The CDR3 sequence: CAWGPGHGVNEQFF. The sequenced part of the CDR3 DNA is TGTGCCTGGGGGCCGGGACACGGTGTCAATGAG. This chain links TRBV30 with TRBJ2-1; maybe TRBD1 (6 bases). The read comes to an end 3 residues before the CDR3 does, leaving the germline J gene to fill in the end. The germline V gene has CDR1 GTSNPN and CDR2 SVGIG (reference sequence). V lost 5 bases and J 6 bases, leaving 17 bases between the germline ends. CDR3 length: 14 amino acids. The full variable domain, with the rest looked up from reference TRBV30 and TRBJ2-1, is SQTIHQWPATLVQPVGSPLSLECTVEGTSNPNLYWYRQAAGRGLQLLFYSVGIGQISSEVPQNLSASRPQDRQFILSSKKLLLSDSGFYLCAWGPGHGVNEQFFGPGTRLTVL.

This clone was seen many times. From the germline J gene comes the end of the CDR3, since the read stops 3 residues before it. This sequence joins TRBV14 and TRBJ1-2; D remains ambiguous. The CDR3 is 13 residues long. V was shortened by 5 bases and J by 2 bases, with 9 bases between the two germline ends. The germline CDR1 and CDR2 sequences are SGHDN and FVKESK. CDR3 sequence reads: CASSVDFNYGYTF. The CDR3 DNA, read in part, is TGTGCCAGCAGCGTTGACTTCAACTATGGC.

This clone appeared many times. The CDR3 bases that were read are TGTGCCAGCAGTACCGGGACAGGGGGGGTCGAG. The encoded protein is CASSTGTGGVE. In full, the CDR3 reads CASSTGTGGVEQYF. V gene TRBV6-2 or TRBV6-3 combines with J gene TRBJ2-7; TRBD1 matches at 11 bases. The sequenced fragment ends 3 residues before the CDR3 boundary, so the rest is inferred from the germline J gene. This CDR3 region has 14 residues. V lost 5 bases, J lost 6 bases, and 6 bases stayed unmatched. CDR1 and CDR2 from the germline V gene are MNHEY and SVGEGT.

This clone was found many times. Read coverage stops 3 residues before the CDR3 terminus; the germline J gene supplies the remainder. The chain links TRBV20-1 to TRBJ2-7; 7 nucleotides match TRBD2. J was trimmed by 4 bases and V by 3 bases; bases with no gene match: 18. The CDR3 has 17 residues. CDR1 is DFQATT, CDR2 SNEGSKA, per germline (reference sequence). CDR3 DNA, as far as it was read: TGCAGTGCTAGTCCCTTCGCTGGCGGGAGTATAGCTTACGAG. Its translation is CSASPFAGGSIAYE. The full CDR3 sequence reads CSASPFAGGSIAYEQYF.

This clone has a count of ten or more. The observed sequence ends 3 residues before the CDR3 terminus, with the missing tail filled in from the germline J gene. The V call is TRBV5-6, the J call TRBJ2-1; perhaps D is TRBD1 or TRBD2 (6 bases each). The length of the CDR3 is 15 residues. Germline CDR1 is SGHDT and CDR2 is YYEEEE. Deletions cut 0 bases from V and 3 bases from J, with 10 bases between. The part of the CDR3 DNA that was read is TGTGCCAGCAGCTTGGCCGGAGGGGGCTACAATGAG. This sequence encodes CASSLAGGGYNE. The full CDR3 is CASSLAGGGYNEQFF.

This clone occurred many times. The read comes to an end 3 residues before the CDR3 does, leaving the germline J gene to fill in the end. The genes are TRBV20-1 and TRBJ2-7; possibly TRBD2 for D (5 bases). Germline V CDR1 and CDR2: DFQATT, SNEGSKA (reference sequence). This CDR3 has 14 residues. V lost 0 bases, J lost 5 bases, and 14 bases lay in between. The CDR3: CSAREYGVVDEQYF. The DNA read from the CDR3 is TGCAGTGCTAGAGAGTACGGGGTGGTGGACGAG.

This clone has ten or more counts. The read comes to an end 3 residues before the CDR3 does, leaving the germline J gene to fill in the end. V usage is TRBV19 and J usage is TRBJ2-2, with D tentatively TRBD1 (6 bases). Per germline, CDR1 LNHDA and CDR2 SQIVND (reference sequence). CDR3 size: 14 residues. Trimming stripped 7 bases from V and 6 bases from J, with 15 bases between. Partial CDR3 DNA: TGTGCCAGTACCCAGTCCACAGGGCCCGGGGAG. Protein product: CASTQSTGPGE. From start to end, the CDR3 is CASTQSTGPGELFF.

This clone was recorded at least ten times. The read terminates 3 residues ahead of where the CDR3 ends, so the germline J gene completes it. The chain has TRBV6-4 and TRBJ1-6; a possible D gene is TRBD1 (5 bases). The length of the CDR3 is 14 residues. Germline CDR1 is MRHNA and CDR2 is SNTAGT. V lost 3 bases, J lost 8 bases, and 11 bases lay in between. The CDR3 is CASSEGGDYSPLHF. The CDR3 bases that were read are TGTGCCAGCAGTGAGGGGGGGGATTATTCACCC.

This clone was counted a few times. The read finishes 3 residues shy of the CDR3 end, and the germline J gene is used to complete it. This rearrangement joins TRBV19 to TRBJ2-7; no clear D. The CDR3 length is 13 residues. The V gene's germline CDR1 is LNHDA and CDR2 SQIVND (reference sequence). V was pared by 3 bases and J by 6 bases, with 12 bases between. The CDR3 here is CASSMGRPGEQYF. The sequenced CDR3 bases are TGTGCCAGTAGTATGGGTAGGCCGGGCGAG.

This clone was found many times. The read terminates 3 residues before the CDR3 end, so the remaining end is supplied by the germline J gene. The gene calls are TRBV5-1 and TRBJ2-5; 9 positions agree with TRBD2. Trimming removed 2 bases from V and 2 bases from J; junction bases left unmatched: 4. The CDR3 contains 15 residues. From germline, CDR1 is SGHRS and CDR2 YFSETQ. CDR3 DNA (partial): TGCGCCAGCAGCTTAGCGGGGGGACCGCAAGAGACC. Translation gives CASSLAGGPQET. The whole CDR3 region reads CASSLAGGPQETQYF.

This clone was seen a few times. The CDR3 end is not reached by the read, which stops 3 residues before it; the germline J gene fills it in. The V call is TRBV5-1, the J call TRBJ1-2; 8 bases align to TRBD1. The CDR3 runs 18 residues. The germline V gene has CDR1 SGHRS and CDR2 YFSETQ. V trimming: 0 bases; J trimming: 4 bases; junction bases outside the gene matches: 14. CDR3 in amino acids: CASSLAFSSDRGGYGYTF. The CDR3 DNA, read in part, is TGCGCCAGCAGCTTGGCCTTCTCGAGTGACAGGGGTGGCTATGGC.

Comment on this clone: The read comes to an end 3 residues before the CDR3 does, leaving the germline J gene to fill in the end. The chain is built from TRBV18 and TRBJ1-2; no definite D call. The length of the CDR3 is 14 residues. The germline V gene encodes CDR1 KGHSH and CDR2 LQKENI. The CDR3 DNA, read in part, is TGTGCCAGCTCCAAGCGGGAGGAAACGGAATTC. Amino acids: CASSKREETEF. Given in full, the CDR3 is CASSKREETEFYTF.

This clone has at least ten counts. The CDR3 extends 3 residues past the end of the read, so its final part is completed from the germline J gene. This chain connects TRBV14 to TRBJ2-4; TRBD2 matches 13 bases. The CDR3 loop spans 16 amino acids. The junction had 5 bases not matched to a gene; V was cut back by 4 bases and J by 5 bases. From germline, CDR1 is SGHDN and CDR2 FVKESK. The sequenced part of the CDR3 DNA is TGTGCCAGCAGCCCTTGGACTAGCGGGAGCCAAAACATT. Translated: CASSPWTSGSQNI. The entire CDR3 protein is CASSPWTSGSQNIQYF. The whole variable domain, filled in from reference TRBV14 and TRBJ2-4, reads EAGVTQFPSHSVIEKGQTVTLRCDPISGHDNLYWYRRVMGKEIKFLLHFVKESKQDESGMPNNRFLAERTGGTYSTLKVQPAELEDSGVYFCASSPWTSGSQNIQYFGAGTRLSVL.

This clone occurred a few times. The read finishes 3 residues shy of the CDR3 end, and the germline J gene is used to complete it. V and J are TRBV20-1 and TRBJ1-1; the D gene is possibly TRBD1 (5 bases). V was shortened by 2 bases and J by 1 base, with 5 bases between the two germline ends. The CDR3 runs to 12 residues. From germline, CDR1 is DFQATT and CDR2 SNEGSKA (reference sequence). The CDR3 DNA, read in part, is TGCAGTGCTAGACAGGGGAACACTGAA. As protein: CSARQGNTE. The CDR3 in its entirety is CSARQGNTEAFF.